Following are 21 T cell receptor beta chains from one sample sequenced in a study of T cell changes during pregnancy in multiple sclerosis. Produced via immunoSEQ multiplex PCR; TCRdb's table is partial and in-frame only. The sample lists over 45,000 clones; about 88% were seen once. The sample here was peripheral blood, taken after pregnancy. These receptors all come from a female donor with multiple sclerosis, enrolled in a pregnancy study.

The CDR3 sequence: CASSLRSNQPQHF. The CDR3 DNA is TGTGCCAGCAGCTTGCGGAGCAATCAGCCCCAGCATTTT. The gene calls are TRBV7-9 and TRBJ1-5; D unresolved. This CDR3 region has 13 residues. Per germline, CDR1 SEHNR and CDR2 FQNEAQ (reference sequence). V was clipped by 3 bases and J by 1 base, with 4 bases between them.

The J gene is TRBJ2-7, the V gene TRBV4-3, with D perhaps TRBD2 (5 bases). Germline values: CDR1 LGHNA, CDR2 YSLEER. V was clipped by 4 bases and J by 9 bases, with 16 bases between them. The CDR3 runs 13 residues. In nucleotides, the CDR3 is TGCGCCAGCAGCCCTAGCCGGGAAGGAGGGCAGTACTTC. This gives the protein CASSPSREGGQYF.

DNA for the CDR3: TGTGCCAGCAGCTCGACTTCCGACTATGGCTACACCTTC. Its protein product is CASSSTSDYGYTF. The rearrangement joins TRBV6-5 to TRBJ1-2; D ambiguous. Germline CDR1 MNHEY, CDR2 SVGAGI. V dropped 6 bases and J dropped 3 bases, with 11 bases sitting between them. This CDR3 is built from 13 residues.

This chain links TRBV5-1 with TRBJ2-3; 8 positions agree with TRBD2. The CDR3 consists of 16 residues. After removal of 1 base from V and 0 bases from J, the junction contained 4 bases not matched to a gene. Germline-derived CDR1 and CDR2 are SGHRS and YFSETQ. CDR3 protein: CASSLTLAASTDTQYF. CDR3 sequence (DNA): TGCGCCAGCAGCTTGACACTAGCGGCGAGCACAGATACGCAGTATTTT.

The chain combines TRBV7-2 with TRBJ2-5; D possibly corresponds to TRBD2 (7 bases). V dropped 6 bases and J dropped 1 base, with 15 bases sitting between them. CDR1 SGHTA and CDR2 FQGNSA come from the germline V gene. The CDR3 has 15 residues. The CDR3 loop reads CASSPSGGPQETQYF. CDR3 nucleotides: TGTGCCAGCAGTCCTTCCGGGGGGCCCCAAGAGACCCAGTACTTC.

The V gene is TRBV9, the J gene TRBJ1-1; the D gene is possibly TRBD1 (6 bases). CDR3 length: 15 residues. V lost 4 bases to trimming and J lost 4 bases, with 17 bases between them. Germline V gene lookup returns CDR1 SGDLS and CDR2 YYNGEE. CDR3 nucleotide sequence: TGTGCCAGCAGCTCCGGGGGGGGCCTTGGCACTGAAGCTTTCTTT. This translates into CASSSGGGLGTEAFF.

The chain joins TRBV5-5 to TRBJ2-7; a weak D match, TRBD2 (5 bases). Trimming cost V 2 bases and J 5 bases, with 17 bases left between them. This CDR3 has 15 amino acids. CDR1 is SGHKS, CDR2 YYEKEE, per germline (reference sequence). The CDR3: CASSFFQEETHEQYF. CDR3 in DNA: TGTGCCAGCAGCTTTTTCCAGGAGGAAACCCACGAGCAGTACTTC. Looking up the rest from reference TRBV5-5 and TRBJ2-7 gives the full variable domain: DAGVTQSPTHLIKTRGQQVTLRCSPISGHKSVSWYQQVLGQGPQFIFQYYEKEERGRGNFPDRFSARQFPNYSSELNVNALLLGDSALYLCASSFFQEETHEQYFGPGTRLTVT.

CDR3 sequence (DNA): TGTGCCAGTAGTTTGACAGGGACCTCCTCTGGAAACACCATATATTTT. It translates to CASSLTGTSSGNTIYF. V usage is TRBV19 and J usage is TRBJ1-3, with 7 bases identical to TRBD1. The V gene's germline CDR1 is LNHDA and CDR2 SQIVND (reference sequence). This CDR3 contains 16 residues. With V trimmed by 5 bases and J by 0 bases, 7 bases remained unmatched. The full variable domain, with the rest looked up from reference TRBV19 and TRBJ1-3, is DGGITQSPKYLFRKEGQNVTLSCEQNLNHDAMYWYRQDPGQGLRLIYYSQIVNDFQKGDIAEGYSVSREKKESFPLTVTSAQKNPTAFYLCASSLTGTSSGNTIYFGEGSWLTVV.

The chain uses TRBV20-1 and TRBJ2-3; 8 bases line up with TRBD1. Germline V gene sequence: CDR1 DFQATT, CDR2 SNEGSKA (reference sequence). V was clipped by 7 bases and J by 13 bases; unmatched bases: 7. CDR3 length: 10 residues. The CDR3 region has the DNA TGCAGTGGCCGGACAGGGTTGGAGTATTTT. Amino acids: CSGRTGLEYF.

This chain connects TRBV7-2 to TRBJ1-5; D is perhaps TRBD1 (5 bases). Germline assignment: CDR1 SGHTA and CDR2 FQGNSA. Trimming removed 5 bases from V and 6 bases from J, with 17 bases in between. The CDR3 has 15 residues. Here the CDR3 DNA reads TGTGCCAGCAGCCCGGGACTTGGTTTGGTTCAGCCCCAGCATTTT. This encodes CASSPGLGLVQPQHF.

In nucleotides, the CDR3 is TGTGCCAGCAGCTTAGCGAGGGGGCTGACTGAAGCTTTCTTT. This translates into CASSLARGLTEAFF. This rearrangement joins TRBV11-1 to TRBJ1-1; 7 bases fit TRBD1. The length of the CDR3 is 14 residues. Germline V gene data show CDR1 as SGHAT and CDR2 as FQDESV (reference sequence). The junction had 3 bases not matched to a gene; V was cut back by 0 bases and J by 5 bases.

This clone has a handful of counts. The rearrangement joins TRBV7-2 to TRBJ1-5, with 7 positions matching TRBD1. From germline, CDR1 is SGHTA and CDR2 FQGNSA. The CDR3 contains 13 residues. Trimming at V came to 5 bases and at J to 2 bases, leaving 0 bases not matched to a gene. Here the CDR3 reads CASSGQGNQPQHF. CDR3 sequence (DNA): TGTGCCAGCAGCGGACAGGGCAATCAGCCCCAGCATTTT.

The chain has TRBV9 and TRBJ1-3; D remains ambiguous. Germline assignment: CDR1 SGDLS and CDR2 YYNGEE. The CDR3 runs 14 residues. V lost 0 bases, J lost 5 bases, and 9 bases lay in between. DNA of the CDR3: TGTGCCAGCAGCGTAGAGGCGGGAAGAAACACCATATATTTT. Encoded protein: CASSVEAGRNTIYF.

V and J are TRBV9 and TRBJ1-6; a possible D gene is TRBD1 (5 bases). The CDR3 is made up of 13 amino acids. Trimming stripped 7 bases from V and 9 bases from J, with 14 bases between. Per the germline V gene, CDR1 is SGDLS and CDR2 is YYNGEE. The CDR3 DNA follows: TGTGCCAGCGGGCGGGATGGGGGTTCACCCCTCCACTTT. It codes for CASGRDGGSPLHF.

The rearrangement links TRBV19 to TRBJ2-2; maybe TRBD1 (6 bases). Germline CDR1 LNHDA, CDR2 SQIVND (reference sequence). Trimming removed 1 base from V and 3 bases from J, with 15 bases in between. The CDR3 is made up of 17 amino acids. The DNA of the CDR3 is TGTGCCAGTAGTATAGTGAAGGGGACAATGGACACCGGGGAGCTGTTTTTT. Its translation: CASSIVKGTMDTGELFF.

This clone was recorded a few times. The V gene is TRBV30, the J gene TRBJ1-5; D gene unclear. CDR1 and CDR2 from the germline V gene are GTSNPN and SVGIG (reference sequence). This CDR3 region has 14 residues. The V and J ends lost 4 bases and 0 bases respectively, with 10 bases between them. The CDR3 reads CAWNNVFSNQPQHF. The CDR3 coding sequence is TGTGCCTGGAACAACGTGTTTAGCAATCAGCCCCAGCATTTT.

The CDR3 spells CASSERLEGDTQYF. Here the CDR3 DNA reads TGTGCCAGCAGTGAAAGGTTGGAGGGGGATACGCAGTATTTT. The gene calls are TRBV6-1 and TRBJ2-3; weak D call: TRBD2 (6 bases). The length of the CDR3 is 14 residues. V lost 2 bases, J lost 6 bases, and 12 bases lay in between. Germline V gives CDR1 MNHNS, CDR2 SASEGT.

This chain links TRBV27 with TRBJ1-1, with D possibly matching TRBD1 (5 bases). The V end was cut by 8 bases, the J end by 0 bases, with 19 bases between. This CDR3 region has 16 residues. Germline values: CDR1 MNHEY, CDR2 SMNVEV (reference sequence). The CDR3 sequence: CASGLRGGGMNTEAFF. In DNA form, the CDR3 reads TGTGCCAGCGGCCTCCGGGGGGGAGGCATGAACACTGAAGCTTTCTTT.

The V call is TRBV7-3, the J call TRBJ2-5; 7 bases are shared with TRBD1. Germline V lookup: CDR1 SGHTA, CDR2 FQGTGA. The junction had 10 bases not matched to a gene; V was cut back by 5 bases and J by 7 bases. The CDR3 length is 14 residues. The CDR3 sequence is CASSGTGQVGTQYF. Written as DNA, the CDR3 is TGTGCCAGCAGCGGGACCGGACAGGTCGGGACCCAGTACTTC.

This chain connects TRBV30 to TRBJ2-2; 12 positions agree with TRBD2. The germline V gene encodes CDR1 GTSNPN and CDR2 SVGIG (reference sequence). The CDR3 sequence is 16 residues long. J lost 5 bases, V lost 3 bases, and 7 bases had no gene match. CDR3 in amino acids: CAWSKLAGGGTGELFF. In DNA, the CDR3 is TGTGCCTGGAGCAAACTAGCGGGGGGTGGGACCGGGGAGCTGTTTTTT.

The V and J genes are TRBV5-1 and TRBJ1-6; the match to TRBD1 covers 7 bases. With V trimmed by 4 bases and J by 8 bases, 9 bases remained unmatched. The CDR3 has 15 residues. Germline assignment: CDR1 SGHRS and CDR2 YFSETQ. The chain's CDR3 is CASSNKVGGDSPLHF. The CDR3 nucleotides are TGCGCCAGCAGCAATAAAGTAGGGGGCGATTCACCCCTCCACTTT. Together with reference TRBV5-1 and TRBJ1-6, the CDR3 gives the full variable domain: KAGVTQTPRYLIKTRGQQVTLSCSPISGHRSVSWYQQTPGQGLQFLFEYFSETQRNKGNFPGRFSGRQFSNSRSEMNVSTLELGDSALYLCASSNKVGGDSPLHFGNGTRLTVT.